This TCR beta chain was profiled in a study of blood T cell repertoires in COVID-19. This study enrolled people aged roughly 18 to 100 from roughly 24 US geographic areas. On this clone: This specimen includes other DNA sequences encoding the same CDR3.

Data came from immunoSEQ multiplex PCR; TCRdb stores just in-frame clones and leaves some out. The sample gives approximately 250,000 clones, approximately 88% of which show up once; 2% to 3% is in the top ten. The sequence was obtained from a woman aged 40-49 years with acute COVID-19. What was sequenced was PBMCs or T cells enriched from blood (not recorded which).

The DNA for the CDR3 is TGTGCCAGCAGCCTCAAAGGGGGAACCGGGGAGCTGTTTTTT. This sequence encodes CASSLKGGTGELFF. This rearrangement joins TRBV7-2 to TRBJ2-2; tentative D call: TRBD1 (6 bases). V was trimmed by 5 bases and J by 5 bases, leaving 12 bases between them. This CDR3 contains 14 residues. Germline CDR1 is SGHTA and CDR2 is FQGNSA.